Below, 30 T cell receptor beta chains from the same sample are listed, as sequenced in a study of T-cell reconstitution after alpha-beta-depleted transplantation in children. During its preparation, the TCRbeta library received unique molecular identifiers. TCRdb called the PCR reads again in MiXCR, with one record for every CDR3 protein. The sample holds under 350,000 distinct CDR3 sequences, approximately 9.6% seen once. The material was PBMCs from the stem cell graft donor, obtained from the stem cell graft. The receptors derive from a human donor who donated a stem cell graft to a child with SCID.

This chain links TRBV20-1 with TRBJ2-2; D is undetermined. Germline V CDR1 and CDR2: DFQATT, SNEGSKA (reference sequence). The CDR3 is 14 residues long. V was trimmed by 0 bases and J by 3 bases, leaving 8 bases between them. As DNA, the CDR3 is TGCAGTGCTAGAGAAGTCACCTACACCGGGGAGCTGTTTTTT. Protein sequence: CSAREVTYTGELFF.

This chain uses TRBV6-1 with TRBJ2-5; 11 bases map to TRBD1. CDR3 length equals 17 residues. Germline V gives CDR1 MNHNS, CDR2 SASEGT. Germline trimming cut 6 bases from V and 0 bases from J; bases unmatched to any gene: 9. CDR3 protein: CASSPFKGQGDQETQYF. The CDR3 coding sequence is TGTGCCAGCAGCCCATTTAAGGGACAGGGGGACCAAGAGACCCAGTACTTC.

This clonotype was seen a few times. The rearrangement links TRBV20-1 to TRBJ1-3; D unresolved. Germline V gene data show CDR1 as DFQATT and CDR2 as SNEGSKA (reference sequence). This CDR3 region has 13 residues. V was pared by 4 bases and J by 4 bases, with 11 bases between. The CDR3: CSATRFSGNTIYF. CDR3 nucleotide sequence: TGCAGTGCTACCAGGTTCTCAGGAAACACCATATATTTT.

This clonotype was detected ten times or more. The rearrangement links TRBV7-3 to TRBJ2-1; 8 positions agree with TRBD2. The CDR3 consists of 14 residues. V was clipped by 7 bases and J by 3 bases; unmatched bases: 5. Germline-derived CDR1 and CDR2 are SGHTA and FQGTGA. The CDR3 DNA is TGTGCCAGCATGGAGACTAGCGACTACAATGAGCAGTTCTTC. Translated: CASMETSDYNEQFF. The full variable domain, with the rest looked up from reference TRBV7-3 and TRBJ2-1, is GAGVSQTPSNKVTEKGKYVELRCDPISGHTALYWYRQSLGQGPEFLIYFQGTGAADDSGLPNDRFFAVRPEGSVSTLKIQRTERGDSAVYLCASMETSDYNEQFFGPGTRLTVL.

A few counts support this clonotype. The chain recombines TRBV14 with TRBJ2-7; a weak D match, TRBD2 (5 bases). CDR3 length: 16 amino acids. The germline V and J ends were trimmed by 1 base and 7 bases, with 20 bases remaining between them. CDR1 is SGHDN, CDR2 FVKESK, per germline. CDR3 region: CASSQAAHDLPGEQYF. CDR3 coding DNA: TGTGCCAGCAGCCAAGCAGCTCATGATCTGCCGGGGGAGCAGTACTTC.

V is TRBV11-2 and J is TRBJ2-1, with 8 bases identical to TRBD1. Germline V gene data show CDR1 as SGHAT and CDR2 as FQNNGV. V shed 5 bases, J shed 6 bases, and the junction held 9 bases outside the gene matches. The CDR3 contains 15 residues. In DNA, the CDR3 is TGTGCCAGCAGCCCTGACGGACAGGGTTTCAATGAGCAGTTCTTC. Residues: CASSPDGQGFNEQFF.

This CDR3 reads CASTQGGLGYTF. The CDR3 DNA reads TGTGCCAGCACCCAAGGGGGGTTAGGCTACACCTTC. This chain uses TRBV6-5 with TRBJ1-2, with D tentatively TRBD1 (6 bases). V was clipped by 7 bases and J by 8 bases, with 14 bases between them. The CDR3 loop spans 12 amino acids. Germline values: CDR1 MNHEY, CDR2 SVGAGI.

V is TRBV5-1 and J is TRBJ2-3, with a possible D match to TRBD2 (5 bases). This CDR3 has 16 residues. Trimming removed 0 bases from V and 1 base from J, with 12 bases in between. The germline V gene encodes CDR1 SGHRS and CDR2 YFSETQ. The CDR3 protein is CASSLAKGDGTDTQYF. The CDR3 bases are TGCGCCAGCAGCTTGGCGAAGGGAGATGGCACAGATACGCAGTATTTT.

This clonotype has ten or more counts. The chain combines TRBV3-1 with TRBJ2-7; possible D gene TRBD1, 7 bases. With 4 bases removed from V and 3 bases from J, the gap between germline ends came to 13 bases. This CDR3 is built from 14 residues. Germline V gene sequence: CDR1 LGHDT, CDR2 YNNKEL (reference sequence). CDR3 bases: TGTGCCAGCAGCCGCGGGACAGTAGTCTACGAGCAGTACTTC. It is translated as CASSRGTVVYEQYF.

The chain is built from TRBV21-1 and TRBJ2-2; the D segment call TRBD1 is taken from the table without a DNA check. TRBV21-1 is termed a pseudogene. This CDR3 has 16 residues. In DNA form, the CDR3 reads TGTGCCAGCAGCCCACCGGGACAGGAGAACACCGGGGAGCTGTTTTTT. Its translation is CASSPPGQENTGELFF.

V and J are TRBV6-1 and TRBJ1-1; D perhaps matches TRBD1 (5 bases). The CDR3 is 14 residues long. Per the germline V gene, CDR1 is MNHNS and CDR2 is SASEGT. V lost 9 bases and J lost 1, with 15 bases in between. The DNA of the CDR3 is TGTGCCAGTCCCTTTGGGAGGGGGAACACTGAAGCTTTCTTT. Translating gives CASPFGRGNTEAFF.

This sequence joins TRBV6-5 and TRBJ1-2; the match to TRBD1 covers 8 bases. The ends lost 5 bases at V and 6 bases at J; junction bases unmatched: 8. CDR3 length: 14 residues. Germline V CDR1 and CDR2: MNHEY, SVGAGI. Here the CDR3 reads CASSQAGGGDGYTF. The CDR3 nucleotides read TGTGCCAGCAGTCAGGCAGGGGGCGGAGATGGCTACACCTTC.

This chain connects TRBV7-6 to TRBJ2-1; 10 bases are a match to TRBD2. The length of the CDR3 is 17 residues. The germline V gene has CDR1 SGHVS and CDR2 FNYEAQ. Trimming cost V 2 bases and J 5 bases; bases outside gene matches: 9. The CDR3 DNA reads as TGTGCCAGCAGCTTAATAGCGGGGGGAATTGTTCACAATGAGCAGTTCTTC. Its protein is CASSLIAGGIVHNEQFF.

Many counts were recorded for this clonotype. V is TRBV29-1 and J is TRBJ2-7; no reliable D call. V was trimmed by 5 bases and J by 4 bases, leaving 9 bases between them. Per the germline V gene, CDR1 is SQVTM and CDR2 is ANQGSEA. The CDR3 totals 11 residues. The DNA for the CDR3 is TGCAGCGTTAAAATTCCTTACGAGCAGTACTTC. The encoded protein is CSVKIPYEQYF.

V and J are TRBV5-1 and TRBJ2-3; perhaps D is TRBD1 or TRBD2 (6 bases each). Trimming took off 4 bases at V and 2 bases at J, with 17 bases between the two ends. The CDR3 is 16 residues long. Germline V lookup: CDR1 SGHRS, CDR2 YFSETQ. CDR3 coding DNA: TGCGCCAGCAGCCGAATACAGGGAGGCACCACAGATACGCAGTATTTT. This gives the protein CASSRIQGGTTDTQYF.

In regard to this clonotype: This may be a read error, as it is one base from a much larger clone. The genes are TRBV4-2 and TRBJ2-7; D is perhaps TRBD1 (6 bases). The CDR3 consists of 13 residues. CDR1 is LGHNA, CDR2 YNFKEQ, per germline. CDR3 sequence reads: CASSRTQGYELYF. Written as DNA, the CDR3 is TGTGCCAGCAGCCGGACACAGGGTTACGAGCTGTACTTC.

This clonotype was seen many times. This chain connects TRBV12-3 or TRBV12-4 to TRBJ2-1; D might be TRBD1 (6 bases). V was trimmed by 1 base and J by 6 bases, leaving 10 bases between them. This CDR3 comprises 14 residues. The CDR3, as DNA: TGTGCCAGCAGTTTAGGGGGGCTGTTCAATGAGCAGTTCTTC. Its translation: CASSLGGLFNEQFF.

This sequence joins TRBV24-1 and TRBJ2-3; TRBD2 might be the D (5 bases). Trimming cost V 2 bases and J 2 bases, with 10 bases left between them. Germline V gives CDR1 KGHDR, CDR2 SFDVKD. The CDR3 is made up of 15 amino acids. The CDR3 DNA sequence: TGTGCCACCAGTGATTCGCAGGACTTCACAGATACGCAGTATTTT. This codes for CATSDSQDFTDTQYF.

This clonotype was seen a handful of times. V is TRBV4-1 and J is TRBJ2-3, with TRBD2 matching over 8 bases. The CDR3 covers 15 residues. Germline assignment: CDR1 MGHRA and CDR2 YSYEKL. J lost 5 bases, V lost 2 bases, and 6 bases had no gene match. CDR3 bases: TGCGCCAGCAGCCAATCCGGGGGGGGAGTAGATACGCAGTATTTT. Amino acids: CASSQSGGGVDTQYF.

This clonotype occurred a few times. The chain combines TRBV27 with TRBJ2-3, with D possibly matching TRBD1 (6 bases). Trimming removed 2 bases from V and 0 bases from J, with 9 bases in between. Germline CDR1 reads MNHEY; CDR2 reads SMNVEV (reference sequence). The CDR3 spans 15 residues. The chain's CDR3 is CASSLNRDSTDTQYF. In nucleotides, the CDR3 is TGTGCCAGCAGTTTAAACAGGGATAGCACAGATACGCAGTATTTT.

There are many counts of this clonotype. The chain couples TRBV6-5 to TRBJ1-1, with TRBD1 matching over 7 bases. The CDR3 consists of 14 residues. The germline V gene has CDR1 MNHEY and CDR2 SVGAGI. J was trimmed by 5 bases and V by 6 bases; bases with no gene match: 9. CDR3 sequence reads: CASRVKGAVTEAFF. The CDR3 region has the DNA TGTGCCAGCAGAGTTAAGGGGGCTGTTACTGAAGCTTTCTTT.

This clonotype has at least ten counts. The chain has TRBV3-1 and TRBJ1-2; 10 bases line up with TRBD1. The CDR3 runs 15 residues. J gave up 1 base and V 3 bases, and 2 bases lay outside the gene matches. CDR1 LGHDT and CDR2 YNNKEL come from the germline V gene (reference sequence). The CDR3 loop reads CASSHGDRGNYGYTF. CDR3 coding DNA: TGTGCCAGCAGCCATGGGGACAGGGGTAACTATGGCTACACCTTC.

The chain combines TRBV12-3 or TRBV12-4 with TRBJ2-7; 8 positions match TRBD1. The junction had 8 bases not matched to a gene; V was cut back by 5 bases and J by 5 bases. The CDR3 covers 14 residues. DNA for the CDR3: TGTGCCAGCAGTCCCGGGACAGGCCCCCACGAGCAGTACTTC. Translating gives CASSPGTGPHEQYF.

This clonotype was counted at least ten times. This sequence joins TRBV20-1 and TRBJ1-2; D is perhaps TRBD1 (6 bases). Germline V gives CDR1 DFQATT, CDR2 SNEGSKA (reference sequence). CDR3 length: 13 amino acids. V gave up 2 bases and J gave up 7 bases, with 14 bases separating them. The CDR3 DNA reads TGCAGTGCTAGAACAGGGTTTTCCGGTGGCTACACCTTC. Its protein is CSARTGFSGGYTF.

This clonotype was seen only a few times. The CDR3 loop reads CASRGTRHTGELFF. The CDR3 DNA follows: TGTGCCAGCAGAGGGACTCGTCACACCGGGGAGCTGTTTTTT. The chain links TRBV6-1 to TRBJ2-2; D perhaps matches TRBD2 (6 bases). The CDR3 totals 14 residues. V lost 6 bases and J 3 bases, leaving 11 bases between the germline ends. Germline CDR1 MNHNS, CDR2 SASEGT.

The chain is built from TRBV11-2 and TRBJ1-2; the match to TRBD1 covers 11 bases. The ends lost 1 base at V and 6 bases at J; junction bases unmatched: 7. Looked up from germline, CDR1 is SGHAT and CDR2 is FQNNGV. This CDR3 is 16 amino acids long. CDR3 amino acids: CASSLAPDRGHDGYTF. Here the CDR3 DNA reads TGTGCCAGCAGCTTAGCCCCGGACAGGGGGCATGATGGCTACACCTTC. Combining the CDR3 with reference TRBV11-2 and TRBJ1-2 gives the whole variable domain EAGVAQSPRYKIIEKRQSVAFWCNPISGHATLYWYQQILGQGPKLLIQFQNNGVVDDSQLPKDRFSAERLKGVDSTLKIQPAKLEDSAVYLCASSLAPDRGHDGYTFGSGTRLTVV.

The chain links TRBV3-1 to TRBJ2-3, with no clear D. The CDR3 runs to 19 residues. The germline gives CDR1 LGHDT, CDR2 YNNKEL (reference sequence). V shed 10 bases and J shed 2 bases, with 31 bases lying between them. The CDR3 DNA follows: TGTGCCACCTCCCAGCAAGTCTCATCGGCACGAGGAACCACAGATACGCAGTATTTT. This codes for CATSQQVSSARGTTDTQYF.

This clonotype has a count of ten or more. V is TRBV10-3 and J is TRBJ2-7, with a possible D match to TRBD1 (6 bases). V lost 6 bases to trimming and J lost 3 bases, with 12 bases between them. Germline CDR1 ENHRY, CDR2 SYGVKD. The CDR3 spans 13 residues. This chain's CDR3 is CAISRQELYEQYF. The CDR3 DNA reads TGTGCCATCAGCCGACAGGAGCTCTACGAGCAGTACTTC.

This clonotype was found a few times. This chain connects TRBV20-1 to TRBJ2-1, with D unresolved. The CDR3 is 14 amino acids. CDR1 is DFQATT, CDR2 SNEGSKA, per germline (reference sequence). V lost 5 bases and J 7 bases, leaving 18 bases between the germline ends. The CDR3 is CSASTIPGLNEQFF. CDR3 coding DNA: TGCAGTGCTTCTACCATCCCCGGGTTAAATGAGCAGTTCTTC.

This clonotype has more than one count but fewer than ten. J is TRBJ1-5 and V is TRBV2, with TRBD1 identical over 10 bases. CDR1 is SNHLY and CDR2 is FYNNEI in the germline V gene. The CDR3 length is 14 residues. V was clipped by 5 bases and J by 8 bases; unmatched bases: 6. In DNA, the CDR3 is TGTGCCAGCAGTTCGACAGGGGGCGGGGAGCCCCAGCATTTT. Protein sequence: CASSSTGGGEPQHF.